The entry below describes one TCR beta chain. This entry comes from a study of identical twins. The cDNA had a unique molecular identifier and a template-switch universal primer site. Using its own MiXCR run on the 5' RACE reads, TCRdb lists one record per CDR3 protein. The sample records 500,000 to 550,000 distinct CDR3 sequences, under 25% being singletons. Germline CDR1 LGHDT, CDR2 YNNKEL (reference sequence). With 1 base removed from V and 5 bases from J, the gap between germline ends came to 8 bases. The CDR3 consists of 13 residues. The sample was also reused in another study, on T cells expressing NK-cell markers. This second study says: Top CD8+ clonotypes included the dominant CD3+CD56+NKG2C+ clonotypes in 5 or 6 donors.

V gene TRBV3-1 combines with J gene TRBJ2-5; no reliable D call. The receptor was derived from a woman under 30 in good health. The sample comprised CD4+ T cells sorted from blood. DNA of the CDR3: TGTGCCAGCAGCCAAGGGGCTGTCGAGACCCAGTACTTC. Protein sequence: CASSQGAVETQYF.